The text below deals with one TCR beta chain. The time point is: baseline, week 1 (first vaccination visit). Treatment of the sample: pre-vaccination baseline after standard-of-care therapy. Trimming pared 3 bases from V and 4 bases from J, leaving 13 bases between. This CDR3 is built from 15 residues. The sample originates from a study of a mutant IDH1 vaccine in newly diagnosed glioma. Using immunoSEQ multiplex PCR, the repertoire was profiled, and TCRdb retains in-frame clones only, with some absent. The repertoire holds approximately 16,000 clones, with around 95% as singletons. This clonotype originated in a young woman with glioma. Some clones in this sample may be carry-over from other donors' samples. The gene calls are TRBV23-1 and TRBJ1-5, with unresolved D. TRBV23-1 is an ORF, and what it does is uncertain. The material sequenced was peripheral blood mononuclear cells (PBMCs), taken from a glioma patient treated with radiotherapy, temozolomide or both. The CDR3 reads CASSHPIGVNQPQHF. The CDR3 DNA is TGCGCCAGCAGTCACCCGATCGGGGTGAATCAGCCCCAGCATTTT.